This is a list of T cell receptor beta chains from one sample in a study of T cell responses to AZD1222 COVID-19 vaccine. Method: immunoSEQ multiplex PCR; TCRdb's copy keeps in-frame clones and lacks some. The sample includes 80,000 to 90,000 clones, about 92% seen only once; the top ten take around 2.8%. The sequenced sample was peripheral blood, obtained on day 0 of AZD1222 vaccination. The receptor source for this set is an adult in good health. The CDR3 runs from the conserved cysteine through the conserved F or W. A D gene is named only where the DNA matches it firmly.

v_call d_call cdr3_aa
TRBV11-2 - CASSQEGGYEQYF
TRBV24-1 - CATSDGQKQYF
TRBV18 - CASRTRTDVNTEAFF
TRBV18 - CASSLEGPPAFF
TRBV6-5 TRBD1 CASSPGQGINQPQHF
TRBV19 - CASSNTGSGTIGEQFF
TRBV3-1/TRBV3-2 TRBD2 CASSQKGFTSGETQYF
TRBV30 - CAWSQGIYEQYF
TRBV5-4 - CASSVGGDDQPQHF
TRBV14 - CASSQRRTDRIGGYTF
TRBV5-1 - CASSLVRGGAGTEAFF
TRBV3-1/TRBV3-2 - CASSQVGGGTDGYTF
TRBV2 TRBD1 CASIRQGGTEAFF
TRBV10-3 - CAISDGGSNEQFF
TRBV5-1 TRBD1 CASSSTGEGGYTF
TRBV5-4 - CASTSMGQGYTF
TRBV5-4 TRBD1 CASWDRGNSPLHF
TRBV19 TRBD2 CASSMASTSGNYNEQFF
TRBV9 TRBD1 CASSPRTGGSYNEQFF
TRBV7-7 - CASSPTAGSNEKLFF
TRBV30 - CAWSFRGQVNEQFF
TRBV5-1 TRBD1 CASSQGADEQYF
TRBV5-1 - CASSLGTDYEQYF